This TCR beta chain stems from a study of blood T cell repertoires in COVID-19. Across the study: Italy, Spain and the United States were the sources of the convalescent and acute COVID-19 samples. T cells, B-cell-depleted T cells, or PBMCs provided the cDNA or gDNA that served as material.

Germline V CDR1 and CDR2: SGHRS, YFSETQ. The CDR3 consists of 13 residues. V was trimmed by 3 bases and J by 0 bases, leaving 7 bases between them. In the original workflow: Using reference gene primer amplification, nucleated cell counts were estimated. Using immunoSEQ multiplex PCR, the repertoire was profiled, and TCRdb retains in-frame clones only, with some absent. V, J and clone size reflect that table, while D and trimming were determined from the DNA. The top ten hold around 6.3% of the sample, which has more than 150,000 clones, 75% to 90% seen once. The chain has TRBV5-1 and TRBJ2-7, with D tentatively TRBD2 (5 bases). This TCR derives from a woman aged 40 to 49 with acute or convalescent COVID-19. Sequences were obtained from peripheral blood. The CDR3 here is CASSSDYSYEQYF. The CDR3 DNA reads as TGCGCCAGCAGCTCCGACTACTCCTACGAGCAGTACTTC. The full variable domain, its missing parts supplied by reference TRBV5-1 and TRBJ2-7, is KAGVTQTPRYLIKTRGQQVTLSCSPISGHRSVSWYQQTPGQGLQFLFEYFSETQRNKGNFPGRFSGRQFSNSRSEMNVSTLELGDSALYLCASSSDYSYEQYFGPGTRLTVT.